Presented here are 29 T cell receptor beta chains from one specimen sequenced in a study of blood T cell repertoires in COVID-19. The repertoire was sequenced with immunoSEQ multiplex PCR; TCRdb's copy has only in-frame clones and lacks some. The sample has fewer than 400,000 clones, just under 90% seen once. Sequenced sample: PBMCs or T cells enriched from blood (not recorded which). These receptors were taken from a woman aged 50 to 65 who had recovered from COVID-19.

The gene calls are TRBV7-9 and TRBJ2-7; 9 bases agree with TRBD1. The CDR3 covers 14 residues. With V trimmed by 4 bases and J by 5 bases, 6 bases remained unmatched. Germline V CDR1 and CDR2: SEHNR, FQNEAQ (reference sequence). CDR3: CASSSTGGDNEQYF. Here the CDR3 DNA reads TGTGCCAGCAGCTCTACAGGGGGCGACAACGAGCAGTACTTC.

The chain joins TRBV7-2 to TRBJ1-6, with D hard to call. CDR3 length: 18 residues. Trimming shortened V by 1 base and J by 0 bases, and 13 bases separated the two germline ends. Looked up from germline, CDR1 is SGHTA and CDR2 is FQGNSA. The CDR3: CASSLVRQILSYNSPLHF. CDR3 bases: TGTGCCAGCAGCTTAGTGCGGCAGATTCTCTCCTATAATTCACCCCTCCACTTT. The full variable domain, with the rest looked up from reference TRBV7-2 and TRBJ1-6, is GAGVSQSPSNKVTEKGKDVELRCDPISGHTALYWYRQSLGQGLEFLIYFQGNSAPDKSGLPSDRFSAERTGGSVSTLTIQRTQQEDSAVYLCASSLVRQILSYNSPLHFGNGTRLTVT.

The chain uses TRBV11-2 and TRBJ2-1; D gene ambiguous. The CDR3 is made up of 13 amino acids. The germline CDR1 and CDR2 sequences are SGHAT and FQNNGV. The V end was cut by 2 bases, the J end by 7 bases, with 9 bases between. CDR3 protein: CASSLILQNEQFF. DNA of the CDR3: TGTGCCAGCAGCTTAATACTACAAAATGAGCAGTTCTTC.

This chain links TRBV2 with TRBJ1-5; TRBD1 might be the D (6 bases). This CDR3 spans 13 amino acids. Trimming shortened V by 8 bases and J by 7 bases, and 15 bases separated the two germline ends. Per the germline V gene, CDR1 is SNHLY and CDR2 is FYNNEI. The CDR3 reads CASQQGSGQPQHF. The CDR3 bases are TGTGCCAGCCAACAGGGAAGTGGACAGCCCCAGCATTTT.

The chain combines TRBV28 with TRBJ2-7; 7 positions agree with TRBD1. Germline V gene sequence: CDR1 MDHEN, CDR2 SYDVKM. V gave up 5 bases and J gave up 3 bases; unmatched junction bases: 1. CDR3 size: 12 residues. CDR3 region: CASSGTVYEQYF. The CDR3 DNA is TGTGCCAGCAGTGGGACAGTCTACGAGCAGTACTTC.

J is TRBJ2-2 and V is TRBV5-1; TRBD2 aligns across 13 bases. J lost 4 bases, V lost 5 bases, and 2 bases had no gene match. CDR1 and CDR2 (germline): SGHRS, YFSETQ. The CDR3 is 15 residues long. The CDR3 region is CASRRLAGGTGELFF. The CDR3 bases are TGCGCCAGCAGACGACTAGCGGGGGGCACCGGGGAGCTGTTTTTT.

The chain employs TRBV3-1 (or the pseudogene TRBV3-2) and TRBJ1-2, with D maybe TRBD1 (6 bases). With 5 bases removed from V and 4 bases from J, the gap between germline ends came to 14 bases. Per germline, CDR1 LGHDT and CDR2 YNNKEL (reference sequence). The CDR3 is made up of 14 amino acids. In nucleotides, the CDR3 is TGTGCCAGCAGCTATGACGACAGGAGCTATGGCTACACCTTC. Amino acid sequence: CASSYDDRSYGYTF.

The CDR3 reads CASSAQVGTDTQYF. The CDR3 coding sequence is TGTGCCAGCTCGGCCCAGGTTGGCACAGATACGCAGTATTTT. The chain has TRBV18 and TRBJ2-3; the D is unclear. Germline CDR1 is KGHSH and CDR2 is LQKENI. This CDR3 comprises 14 residues. V lost 6 bases to trimming and J lost 1 base, with 11 bases between them.

CDR3 sequence (DNA): TGTGCCAGCTCACGGTCAGCGACAGGCCCCATGAACACTGAAGCTTTCTTT. Protein: CASSRSATGPMNTEAFF. V and J are TRBV18 and TRBJ1-1; D might be TRBD1 (6 bases). This CDR3 comprises 17 residues. The V gene's germline CDR1 is KGHSH and CDR2 LQKENI. Trimming shortened V by 4 bases and J by 0 bases, and 18 bases separated the two germline ends.

This clone was observed once. V and J are TRBV6-1 and TRBJ2-7, with TRBD1 matching 9 bases. Per the germline V gene, CDR1 is MNHNS and CDR2 is SASEGT. The CDR3 spans 14 residues. The J segment lost 2 bases and the V segment lost 4 bases, leaving 3 bases of the junction unmatched. The CDR3 DNA reads as TGTGCCAGCAGTGCCGGACAGGGGACCTACGAGCAGTACTTC. It codes for CASSAGQGTYEQYF.

The chain uses TRBV27 and TRBJ2-3; D perhaps matches TRBD2 (6 bases). The ends were cut back, 5 bases at V and 4 bases at J, with 13 bases in the middle. The CDR3 runs to 14 residues. The V gene's germline CDR1 is MNHEY and CDR2 SMNVEV (reference sequence). CDR3 residues: CASSPGLLADTQYF. The CDR3 DNA reads as TGTGCCAGCAGTCCGGGACTCCTCGCAGATACGCAGTATTTT.

This chain links TRBV4-1 with TRBJ2-7, with TRBD2 matching over 7 bases. CDR3 size: 17 residues. V was clipped by 1 base and J by 6 bases; unmatched bases: 15. In germline, CDR1 is MGHRA, CDR2 YSYEKL. CDR3 sequence (DNA): TGCGCCAGCAGCCAAGGGGCAGGGAGGGCCAATTGGGGCGAGCAGTACTTC. Protein product: CASSQGAGRANWGEQYF.

This clone has a count of ten or more. This chain joins TRBV29-1 and TRBJ1-1, with unresolved D. V was clipped by 7 bases and J by 6 bases, with 15 bases between them. Germline V lookup: CDR1 SQVTM, CDR2 ANQGSEA. The length of the CDR3 is 12 residues. The CDR3 coding sequence is TGCAGCGCCCTGGACCAGAGGGCTGAAGCTTTCTTT. Encoded protein: CSALDQRAEAFF.

The rearrangement joins TRBV6-5 to TRBJ2-2; D call uncertain. The germline CDR1 and CDR2 sequences are MNHEY and SVGAGI. The CDR3 length is 10 residues. Trimming removed 10 bases from V and 6 bases from J, with 6 bases in between. The CDR3 reads CATYAGELFF. CDR3 coding DNA: TGTGCCACCTACGCCGGGGAGCTGTTTTTT.

The rearrangement joins TRBV9 to TRBJ1-6; D perhaps matches TRBD1 (5 bases). Germline V lookup: CDR1 SGDLS, CDR2 YYNGEE. This CDR3 region has 15 residues. Trimming took off 2 bases at V and 6 bases at J, with 12 bases between the two ends. The DNA for the CDR3 is TGTGCCAGCAGCGTCACCCAGGGCGGTAATTCACCCCTCCACTTT. Translating it yields CASSVTQGGNSPLHF.

The V gene is TRBV7-3, the J gene TRBJ2-7; D is unresolved. The germline gives CDR1 SGHTA, CDR2 FQGTGA. CDR3 size: 15 residues. V lost 3 bases to trimming and J lost 3 bases, with 15 bases between them. The CDR3 spells CASSFDSRGYYEQYF. CDR3 DNA: TGTGCCAGCAGCTTCGACTCAAGAGGCTACTACGAGCAGTACTTC.

The V gene is TRBV7-3, the J gene TRBJ2-6; D unclear. CDR3 length: 18 amino acids. Germline V gene data show CDR1 as SGHTA and CDR2 as FQGTGA. V lost 5 bases, J lost 0 bases, and 17 bases lay in between. CDR3 loop: CASSPVQALSSGANVLTF. CDR3 sequence (DNA): TGTGCCAGCAGCCCCGTCCAGGCCCTAAGCTCTGGGGCCAACGTCCTGACTTTC. The whole variable domain, remainder taken from reference TRBV7-3 and TRBJ2-6, is GAGVSQTPSNKVTEKGKYVELRCDPISGHTALYWYRQSLGQGPEFLIYFQGTGAADDSGLPNDRFFAVRPEGSVSTLKIQRTERGDSAVYLCASSPVQALSSGANVLTFGAGSRLTVL.

The CDR3 spells CASSPPAGGPHEQFF. CDR3 bases: TGTGCCAGCAGCCCCCCAGCGGGGGGGCCCCATGAGCAGTTCTTC. The chain links TRBV4-2 to TRBJ2-1, with 10 bases identical to TRBD2. The CDR3 runs to 15 residues. V shed 4 bases and J 8 bases; nucleotides not matched to a gene: 8. Germline V gene data show CDR1 as LGHNA and CDR2 as YNFKEQ.

The chain links TRBV27 to TRBJ2-1; no reliable D call. This CDR3 comprises 12 residues. Trimming removed 4 bases at V and 5 bases at J, with 6 bases between. The germline V gene encodes CDR1 MNHEY and CDR2 SMNVEV (reference sequence). DNA for the CDR3: TGTGCCAGCAGTTATGGCAACAATGAGCAGTTCTTC. Translation gives CASSYGNNEQFF.

The chain employs TRBV5-4 and TRBJ1-3, with D perhaps matching TRBD1 (5 bases). The V gene's germline CDR1 is SGHNT and CDR2 YYREEE (reference sequence). This CDR3 is 17 amino acids long. Trimming stripped 2 bases from V and 0 bases from J, with 15 bases between. The CDR3 region is CASSFGVRGSSGNTIYF. Here the CDR3 DNA reads TGTGCCAGCAGCTTTGGCGTTAGGGGCTCCTCTGGAAACACCATATATTTT.

The chain's CDR3 is CASSLWSGGASEKLFF. Here the CDR3 DNA reads TGTGCCAGCAGCTTGTGGTCAGGGGGCGCGTCTGAAAAACTGTTTTTT. The J gene is TRBJ1-4, the V gene TRBV5-6; TRBD1 agrees at 8 bases. The trim removed 1 base at V and 7 bases at J, leaving 9 bases unmatched. CDR1 SGHDT and CDR2 YYEEEE come from the germline V gene. The CDR3 has 16 residues.

The gene calls are TRBV5-6 and TRBJ1-4, with 7 bases that match TRBD1. The CDR3 loop spans 14 amino acids. Germline V gives CDR1 SGHDT, CDR2 YYEEEE. The V segment lost 3 bases and the J segment 12 bases; nucleotides outside the gene matches: 11. CDR3 sequence reads: CASSSTGASGELFF. As DNA, the CDR3 is TGTGCCAGCAGCTCAACAGGGGCTTCGGGGGAACTGTTTTTT.

The J gene is TRBJ1-2, the V gene TRBV28, with TRBD1 matching over 11 bases. With V trimmed by 5 bases and J by 4 bases, 9 bases remained unmatched. This CDR3 comprises 16 residues. Germline loops: CDR1 MDHEN, CDR2 SYDVKM. DNA of the CDR3: TGTGCCAGCAGTACCAGGACAGGGGGCCGCCCCTATGGCTACACCTTC. This codes for CASSTRTGGRPYGYTF.

The rearrangement links TRBV9 to TRBJ1-2; D perhaps matches TRBD1 (5 bases). Trimming stripped 3 bases from V and 2 bases from J, with 17 bases between. This CDR3 region has 16 residues. Germline CDR1 and CDR2: SGDLS and YYNGEE. CDR3 region: CASSEGGGSRNYGYTF. The CDR3 DNA is TGTGCCAGCAGCGAGGGTGGGGGGAGTAGAAACTATGGCTACACCTTC. Drawing the rest from reference TRBV9 and TRBJ1-2, the complete variable domain is DSGVTQTPKHLITATGQRVTLRCSPRSGDLSVYWYQQSLDQGLQFLIQYYNGEERAKGNILERFSAQQFPDLHSELNLSSLELGDSALYFCASSEGGGSRNYGYTFGSGTRLTVV.

The chain employs TRBV19 and TRBJ1-1; 10 bases line up with TRBD1. V was clipped by 3 bases and J by 1 base; unmatched bases: 2. This CDR3 is built from 15 residues. Germline V gene sequence: CDR1 LNHDA, CDR2 SQIVND (reference sequence). CDR3 region: CASSIWTGGNTEAFF. DNA of the CDR3: TGTGCCAGTAGTATTTGGACAGGGGGGAACACTGAAGCTTTCTTT.

This chain joins TRBV10-3 and TRBJ1-5, with TRBD1 identical over 11 bases. Germline V gives CDR1 ENHRY, CDR2 SYGVKD. V was pared by 9 bases and J by 9 bases, with 4 bases of the junction left unmatched. There are 12 residues in the CDR3. This CDR3 is CAIGQGAWPQHF. In DNA form, the CDR3 reads TGTGCCATAGGACAGGGGGCCTGGCCCCAGCATTTT.

The rearrangement uses TRBV5-4 and TRBJ1-1; maybe TRBD1 (6 bases). Trimming shortened V by 3 bases and J by 2 bases, and 11 bases separated the two germline ends. CDR3 length: 14 amino acids. Germline CDR1 SGHNT, CDR2 YYREEE (reference sequence). The CDR3 DNA is TGTGCCAGCAGCTCGCAGGGGCAAAACACTGAAGCTTTCTTT. It codes for CASSSQGQNTEAFF.

This rearrangement joins TRBV27 to TRBJ2-7; tentative D call: TRBD2 (5 bases). Per germline, CDR1 MNHEY and CDR2 SMNVEV (reference sequence). Deletions cut 0 bases from V and 2 bases from J, with 11 bases between. The CDR3 contains 15 residues. CDR3 sequence (DNA): TGTGCCAGCAGTTTATCTGGACTCGGAGCCTACGAGCAGTACTTC. It yields the protein CASSLSGLGAYEQYF.

The chain uses TRBV6-5 and TRBJ1-6, with TRBD1 as a possible D gene (5 bases). The V gene's germline CDR1 is MNHEY and CDR2 SVGAGI. This CDR3 spans 14 amino acids. Trimming stripped 7 bases from V and 2 bases from J, with 9 bases between. The CDR3 protein is CASNPTAYNSPLHF. The CDR3 nucleotides are TGTGCCAGCAACCCGACAGCCTATAATTCACCCCTCCACTTT.